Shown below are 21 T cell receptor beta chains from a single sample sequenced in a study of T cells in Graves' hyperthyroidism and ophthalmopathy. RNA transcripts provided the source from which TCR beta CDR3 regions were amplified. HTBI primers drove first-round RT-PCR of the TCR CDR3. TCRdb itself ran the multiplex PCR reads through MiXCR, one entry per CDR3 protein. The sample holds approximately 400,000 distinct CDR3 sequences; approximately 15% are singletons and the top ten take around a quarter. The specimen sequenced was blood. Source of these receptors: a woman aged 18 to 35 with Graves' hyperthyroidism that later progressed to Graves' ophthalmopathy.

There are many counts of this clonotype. The CDR3 spells CASSSNRGQGHDEQFF. The CDR3 region has the DNA TGTGCCAGCAGTTCCAACCGCGGACAGGGTCACGATGAGCAGTTCTTC. The chain links TRBV12-3 or TRBV12-4 to TRBJ2-1; 8 positions match TRBD1. This CDR3 is 16 amino acids long. The ends lost 4 bases at V and 8 bases at J; junction bases unmatched: 13.

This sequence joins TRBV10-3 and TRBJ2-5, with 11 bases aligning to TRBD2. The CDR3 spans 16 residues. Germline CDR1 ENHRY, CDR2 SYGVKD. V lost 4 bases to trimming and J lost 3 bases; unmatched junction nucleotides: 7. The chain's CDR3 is CAISVASGRRKETQYF. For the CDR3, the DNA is TGTGCCATCAGTGTGGCTAGCGGGAGGAGAAAAGAGACCCAGTACTTC.

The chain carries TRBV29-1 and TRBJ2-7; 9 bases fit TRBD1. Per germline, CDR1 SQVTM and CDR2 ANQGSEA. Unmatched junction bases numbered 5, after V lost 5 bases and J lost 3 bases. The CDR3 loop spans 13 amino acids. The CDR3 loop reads CSVTATGGYEQYF. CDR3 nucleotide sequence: TGCAGCGTTACAGCGACAGGGGGCTACGAGCAGTACTTC.

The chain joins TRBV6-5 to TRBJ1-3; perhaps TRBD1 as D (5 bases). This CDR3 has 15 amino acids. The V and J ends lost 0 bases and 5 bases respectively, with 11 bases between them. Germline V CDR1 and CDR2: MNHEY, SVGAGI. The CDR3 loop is CASSYSLGERNTIYF. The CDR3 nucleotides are TGTGCCAGCAGTTACTCGTTAGGGGAGAGAAACACCATATATTTT.

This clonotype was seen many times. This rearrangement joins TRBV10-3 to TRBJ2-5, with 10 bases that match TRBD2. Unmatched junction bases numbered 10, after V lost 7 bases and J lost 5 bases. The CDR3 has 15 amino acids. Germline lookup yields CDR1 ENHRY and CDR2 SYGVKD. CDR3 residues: CAIKASGGGGETQYF. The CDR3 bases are TGTGCCATCAAGGCTAGCGGGGGAGGGGGGGAGACCCAGTACTTC.

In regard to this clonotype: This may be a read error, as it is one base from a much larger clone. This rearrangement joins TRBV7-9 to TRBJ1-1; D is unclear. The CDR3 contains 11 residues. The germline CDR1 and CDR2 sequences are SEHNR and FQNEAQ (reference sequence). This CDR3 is CASSPTTETFF. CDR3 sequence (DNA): TGTGCCAGCAGCCCGACAACTGAAACTTTCTTT.

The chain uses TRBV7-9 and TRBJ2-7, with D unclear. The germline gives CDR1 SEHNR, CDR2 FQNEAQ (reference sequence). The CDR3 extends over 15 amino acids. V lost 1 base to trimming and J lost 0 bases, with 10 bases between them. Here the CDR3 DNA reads TGTGCCAGCAGCTTAGGCCCTGCTTTCTCCTACGAGCAGTACTTC. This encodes CASSLGPAFSYEQYF.

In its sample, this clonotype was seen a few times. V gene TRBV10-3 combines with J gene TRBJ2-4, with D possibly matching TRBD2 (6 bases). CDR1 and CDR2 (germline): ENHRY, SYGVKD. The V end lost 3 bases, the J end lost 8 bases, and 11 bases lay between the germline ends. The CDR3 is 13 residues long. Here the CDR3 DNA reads TGTGCCATCAGTGAAGGGAGGATAGACATTCAGTACTTC. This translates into CAISEGRIDIQYF.

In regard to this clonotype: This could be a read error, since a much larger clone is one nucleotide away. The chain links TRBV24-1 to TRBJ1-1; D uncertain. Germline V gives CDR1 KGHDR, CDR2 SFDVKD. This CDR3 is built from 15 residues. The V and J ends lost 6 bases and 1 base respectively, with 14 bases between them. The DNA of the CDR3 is TGTGCCACCAGTTCCGAAGAGATACAGAACACTGAAGCTTTCTTT. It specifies CATSSEEIQNTEAFF.

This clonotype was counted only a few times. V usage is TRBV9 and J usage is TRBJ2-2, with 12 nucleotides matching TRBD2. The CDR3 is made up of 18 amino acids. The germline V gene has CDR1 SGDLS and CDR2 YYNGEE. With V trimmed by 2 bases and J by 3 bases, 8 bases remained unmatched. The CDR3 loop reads CASSVLGLAGMYTGELFF. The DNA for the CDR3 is TGTGCCAGCAGCGTCCTTGGACTAGCGGGAATGTACACCGGGGAGCTGTTTTTT.

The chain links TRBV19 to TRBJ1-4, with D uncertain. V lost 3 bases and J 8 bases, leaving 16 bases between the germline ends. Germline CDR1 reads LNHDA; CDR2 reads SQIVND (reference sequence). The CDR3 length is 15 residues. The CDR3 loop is CASSMWAASREKLFF. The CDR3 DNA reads TGTGCCAGTAGTATGTGGGCAGCCTCCCGGGAAAAACTGTTTTTT.

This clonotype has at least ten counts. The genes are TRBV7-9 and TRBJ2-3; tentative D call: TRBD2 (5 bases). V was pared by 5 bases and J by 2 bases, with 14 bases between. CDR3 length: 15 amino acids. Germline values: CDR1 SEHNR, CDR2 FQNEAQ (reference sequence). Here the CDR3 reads CASSPGDYYTDTQYF. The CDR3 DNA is TGTGCCAGCAGCCCAGGTGACTACTACACAGATACGCAGTATTTT. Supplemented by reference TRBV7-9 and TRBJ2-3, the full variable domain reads DTGVSQNPRHKITKRGQNVTFRCDPISEHNRLYWYRQTLGQGPEFLTYFQNEAQLEKSRLLSDRFSAERPKGSFSTLEIQRTEQGDSAMYLCASSPGDYYTDTQYFGPGTRLTVL.

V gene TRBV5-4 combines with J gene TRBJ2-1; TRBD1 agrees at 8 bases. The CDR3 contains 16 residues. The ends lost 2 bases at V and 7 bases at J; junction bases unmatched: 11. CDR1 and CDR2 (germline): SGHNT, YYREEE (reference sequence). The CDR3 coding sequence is TGTGCCAGCAGCTTAAGTTTTATAACAGGGGGTAATGAGCAGTTCTTC. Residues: CASSLSFITGGNEQFF.

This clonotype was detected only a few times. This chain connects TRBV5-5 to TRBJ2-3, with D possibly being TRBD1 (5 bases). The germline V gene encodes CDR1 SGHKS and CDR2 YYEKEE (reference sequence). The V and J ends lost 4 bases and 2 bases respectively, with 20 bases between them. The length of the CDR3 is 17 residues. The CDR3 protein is CASSPGAGVTPTDTQYF. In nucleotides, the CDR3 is TGTGCCAGCAGCCCTGGGGCAGGAGTTACACCCACAGATACGCAGTATTTT.

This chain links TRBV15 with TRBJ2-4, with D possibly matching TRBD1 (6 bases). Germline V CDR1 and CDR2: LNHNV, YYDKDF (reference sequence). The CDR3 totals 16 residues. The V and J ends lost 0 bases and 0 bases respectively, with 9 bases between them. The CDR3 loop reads CATSRDRDIAKNIQYF. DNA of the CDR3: TGTGCCACCAGCAGAGACCGGGACATAGCCAAAAACATTCAGTACTTC.

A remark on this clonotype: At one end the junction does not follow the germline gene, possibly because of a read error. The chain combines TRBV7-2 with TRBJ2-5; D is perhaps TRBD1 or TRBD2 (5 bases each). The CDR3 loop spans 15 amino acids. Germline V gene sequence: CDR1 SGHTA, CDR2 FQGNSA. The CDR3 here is CASSFGGGIQGTQYF. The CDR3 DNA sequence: TGTGCCAGCAGCTTTGGGGGTGGGATCCAAGGGACCCAGTACTTC.

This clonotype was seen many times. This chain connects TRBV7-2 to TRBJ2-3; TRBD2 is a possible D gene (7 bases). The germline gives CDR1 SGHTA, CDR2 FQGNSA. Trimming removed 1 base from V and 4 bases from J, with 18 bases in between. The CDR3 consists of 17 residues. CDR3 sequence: CASSLGGRREPPDTQYF. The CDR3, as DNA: TGTGCCAGCAGCTTAGGGGGGCGGCGGGAGCCTCCAGATACGCAGTATTTT. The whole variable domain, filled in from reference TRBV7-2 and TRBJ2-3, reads GAGVSQSPSNKVTEKGKDVELRCDPISGHTALYWYRQSLGQGLEFLIYFQGNSAPDKSGLPSDRFSAERTGGSVSTLTIQRTQQEDSAVYLCASSLGGRREPPDTQYFGPGTRLTVL.

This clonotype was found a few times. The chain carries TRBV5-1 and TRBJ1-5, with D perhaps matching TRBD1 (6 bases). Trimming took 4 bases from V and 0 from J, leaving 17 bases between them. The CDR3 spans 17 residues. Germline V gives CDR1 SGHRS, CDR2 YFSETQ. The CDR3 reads CASSPNPQGSSNQPQHF. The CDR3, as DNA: TGCGCCAGCAGCCCCAATCCACAGGGATCTAGCAATCAGCCCCAGCATTTT.

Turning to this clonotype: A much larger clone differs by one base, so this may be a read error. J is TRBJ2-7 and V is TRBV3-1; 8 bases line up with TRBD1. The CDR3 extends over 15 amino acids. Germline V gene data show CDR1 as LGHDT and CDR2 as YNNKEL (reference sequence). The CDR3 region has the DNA TGTGCCAGCGGCCAACGCGGGACAGGTCCCTACGAGCAGTACTTC. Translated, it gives CASGQRGTGPYEQYF.

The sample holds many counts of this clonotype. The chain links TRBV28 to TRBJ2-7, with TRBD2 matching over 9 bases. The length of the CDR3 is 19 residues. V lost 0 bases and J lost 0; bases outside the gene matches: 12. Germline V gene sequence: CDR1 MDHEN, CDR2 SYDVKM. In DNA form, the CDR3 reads TGTGCCAGCAGTTTATGGCATATCTGGGGGCGGGAGGGCTCCTACGAGCAGTACTTC. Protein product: CASSLWHIWGREGSYEQYF.

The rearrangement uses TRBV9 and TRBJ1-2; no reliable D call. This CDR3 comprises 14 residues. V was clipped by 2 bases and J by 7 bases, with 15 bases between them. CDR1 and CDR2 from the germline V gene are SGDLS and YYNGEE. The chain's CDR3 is CASSVGVGSGGYTF. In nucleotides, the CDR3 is TGTGCCAGCAGCGTTGGGGTGGGGAGCGGTGGCTACACCTTC.